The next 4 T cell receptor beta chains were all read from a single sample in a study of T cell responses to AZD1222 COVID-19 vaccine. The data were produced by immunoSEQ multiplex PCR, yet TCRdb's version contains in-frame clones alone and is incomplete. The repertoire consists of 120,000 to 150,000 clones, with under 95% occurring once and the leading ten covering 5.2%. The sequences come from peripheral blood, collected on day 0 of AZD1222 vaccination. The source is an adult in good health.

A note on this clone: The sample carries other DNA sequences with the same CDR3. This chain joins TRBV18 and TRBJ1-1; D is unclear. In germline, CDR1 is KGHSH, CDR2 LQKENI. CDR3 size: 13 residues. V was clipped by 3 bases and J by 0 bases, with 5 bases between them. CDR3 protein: CASSPAVNTEAFF. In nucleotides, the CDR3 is TGTGCCAGCTCACCCGCGGTGAACACTGAAGCTTTCTTT.

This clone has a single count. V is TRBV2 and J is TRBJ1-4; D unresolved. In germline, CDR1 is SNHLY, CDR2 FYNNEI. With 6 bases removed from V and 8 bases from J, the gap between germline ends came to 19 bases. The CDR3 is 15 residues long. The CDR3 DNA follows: TGTGCCAGCAGCCCTTTACATAGGATCTGGGAAAAACTGTTTTTT. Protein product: CASSPLHRIWEKLFF.

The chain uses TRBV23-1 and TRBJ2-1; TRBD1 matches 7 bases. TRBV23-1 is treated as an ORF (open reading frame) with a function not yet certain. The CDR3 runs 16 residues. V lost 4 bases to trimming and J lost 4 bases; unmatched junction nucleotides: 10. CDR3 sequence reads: CASSLADRPLYNEQFF. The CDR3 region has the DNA TGCGCCAGCAGTCTCGCGGACAGGCCACTTTACAATGAGCAGTTCTTC.

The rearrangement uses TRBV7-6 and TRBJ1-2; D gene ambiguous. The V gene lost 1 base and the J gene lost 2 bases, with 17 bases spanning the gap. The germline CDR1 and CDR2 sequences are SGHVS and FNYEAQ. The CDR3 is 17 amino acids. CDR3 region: CASSLGAGGEINYGYTF. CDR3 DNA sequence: TGTGCCAGCAGCTTAGGTGCGGGTGGGGAGATAAACTATGGCTACACCTTC.